This entry concerns a single T cell receptor beta chain. This clonotype was detected many times. Its antigen specificity is not known. Nothing much larger sits one base from this clone, and base qualities are not available. These data originate in a study of CD8 T cells in ankylosing spondylitis (dated by TCRdb to about 2017). With respect to the entire study: The study profiled T cell receptor beta repertoires in healthy donors and ankylosing spondylitis patients to find disease-linked TCR variants. The whole study cohort included 108 healthy donors and 25 ankylosing spondylitis patients. Peripheral blood was sampled, and synovial fluid was also collected from ankylosing spondylitis patients.

The sequencing machine was an Illumina HiSeq 2500. TCR beta libraries were prepared by quantitative 5'-RACE with molecular barcodes. On the study's bioinformatics: A new computational method based on a probabilistic model of VDJ rearrangement was used to identify disease-linked TCR variants. TCRdb applied fastp at Q25 and MiXCR to the public reads, then kept only in-frame beta chains. When rows share a CDR3 protein, they turn into one entry using the most common DNA and genes. What appears here as the V and J calls and clone size reflects TCRdb's work, not the paper's. Present in this sample are about 170,000 distinct CDR3 sequences, around 17% of which were seen just once. In total, the top ten clones hold approximately 7.8% of the sample. What the study reported, not specific to this receptor: Blood from ankylosing spondylitis patients appeared to be characterized by a TCR beta motif composed of roughly 8 highly homologous amino acid variants. The disease-linked clones had a CD8+ phenotype and were found at relatively low frequencies in peripheral blood. Some motif variants had previously been reported in the synovial fluid and blood of reactive arthritis patients, which suggests shared mechanisms of disease initiation. Significant enrichment of the disease-linked clones was reported in matched synovial fluid samples from ankylosing spondylitis patients.

The sample comprised blood, either unsorted or a sorted T cell fraction (not recorded which). The origin of this receptor is a male donor with ankylosing spondylitis or in good health (not recorded which).

The bases read TGCAGCGTTCCCGATCTATCCTATGGCTACACCTTC. Its coded protein is CSVPDLSYGYTF. The sequence links TRBV29-1 to TRBJ1-2; the D segment cannot be called with confidence. From a lookup of the germline V gene, CDR1 and CDR2 are SQVTM and ANQGSEA. The CDR3, cysteine through phenylalanine, is 12 amino acids long. Only CDR3 DNA is held: 36 bases, read in frame from base 1. The trim is 5 bases for V and 4 bases for J, with a gap of 11 bases between the germline ends.